A selection of T cell receptor beta chains follows, all from one sample in a study of T-cell memory formation after mild COVID-19. TCRdb called the 5' RACE reads again in MiXCR, with one record for every CDR3 protein. The table has roughly 450,000 distinct CDR3 sequences, about 20% seen once; the top ten hold 20% to 25%. The sample was PBMCs or a T cell subset sorted from them (not recorded which). These receptors were collected from a man aged 18-30 years who had mild COVID-19 (a few samples of this study predate the infection). Cell type and time point are not known. The CDR3 runs from the conserved cysteine through the conserved F or W. A D gene is named only where the DNA matches it firmly. The size entry is marked missing in some rows and otherwise reads once, few, many or a size class.

CDR3nt	CDR3aa	len	d_gene	j_gene	v_gene	abundance
TGCGCCAGCAGCCTTAGGACGGATAGCAATCAGCCCCAGCATTTT	CASSLRTDSNQPQHF	15	.	TRBJ1-5	TRBV4-1	.
TGTGCCAGCCGGAGAGCGCCGGGTGAAAAACTGTTTTTT	CASRRAPGEKLFF	13	.	TRBJ1-4	TRBV27	many
TGTGCCAGCAGCTTAACGGAAAAGGGTTCATCTACGCAGTATTTT	CASSLTEKGSSTQYF	15	.	TRBJ2-3	TRBV7-9	few
TGTGCCAGCAGCCCTGGACAGGGCCATAACTATGGCTACACCTTC	CASSPGQGHNYGYTF	15	TRBD1	TRBJ1-2	TRBV27	.
TGTGCCAGCAGGCGACACAAAATGGGAAACAATGAGCAGTTCTTC	CASRRHKMGNNEQFF	15	.	TRBJ2-1	TRBV3-1	.
TGTGCCAGCAGATTAGAGACCCAGTACTTC	CASRLETQYF	10	.	TRBJ2-5	TRBV12-3/TRBV12-4	few
TGTGCCAGCAGCTGGACAGGCCGCAATCAGCCCCAGCATTTT	CASSWTGRNQPQHF	14	TRBD1	TRBJ1-5	TRBV7-9	.
TGCAGTGCTGCCCTAGCGGCAGATACGCAGTATTTT	CSAALAADTQYF	12	TRBD2	TRBJ2-3	TRBV20-1	.
TGTGCCAGCAGTTACTCGATACTAGCAGGAGAGACCCAGTACTTC	CASSYSILAGETQYF	15	.	TRBJ2-5	TRBV6-5	few
TGTGCCACCAGCAACCGGGACCTTGGGCAGTATTTT	CATSNRDLGQYF	12	.	TRBJ2-3	TRBV15	.
TGTGCCAGCAGCTTAGCAGGGCGAGAAGAAAAACTGTTTTTT	CASSLAGREEKLFF	14	.	TRBJ1-4	TRBV7-9	many
TGTGCCAGCAGCTTAACCTCTAAGAACACCGGGGAGCTGTTTTTT	CASSLTSKNTGELFF	15	.	TRBJ2-2	TRBV7-3	few
TGTGCCACTTCGGGATGGAGGGGGAGTTACAATGAGCAGTTCTTC	CATSGWRGSYNEQFF	15	.	TRBJ2-1	TRBV6-2/TRBV6-3	.
TGTGCCAGCGCTTCTGGGTCGGCGAACACTGAAGCTTTCTTT	CASASGSANTEAFF	14	.	TRBJ1-1	TRBV7-9	.
TGTGCCAGCAGCCCCGGACAGGGCCGGGAGCAGTTCTTC	CASSPGQGREQFF	13	TRBD1	TRBJ2-1	TRBV7-3	.
TGTGCCAGCCGGACTAGCGGGGGAAGGGAGACCCAGTACTTC	CASRTSGGRETQYF	14	TRBD2	TRBJ2-5	TRBV5-6	.
TGCAGTGCTAGGATCCAGGAAGGTTCACCCCTCCACTTT	CSARIQEGSPLHF	13	.	TRBJ1-6	TRBV20-1	.
TGCAGCTTACGGTCCTACAATGAGCAGTTCTTC	CSLRSYNEQFF	11	.	TRBJ2-1	TRBV20-1	.
TGCGCCAGCAGCCAAGACAGAACCTACGAGCAGTACTTC	CASSQDRTYEQYF	13	.	TRBJ2-7	TRBV4-3	many
TGTGCCAGCACAACTAGCGGGACCGGGGAGCTGTTTTTT	CASTTSGTGELFF	13	TRBD2	TRBJ2-2	TRBV6-5	.
TGTGCCAGCAGATGGACAGCGAACACTGAAGCTTTCTTT	CASRWTANTEAFF	13	.	TRBJ1-1	TRBV6-2/TRBV6-3	.
TGTGCCAGCAGCCAGGCCGGCAGCGGGGGCTCCTACAATGAGCAGTTCTTC	CASSQAGSGGSYNEQFF	17	TRBD2	TRBJ2-1	TRBV3-1	many
TGTGCCAGCAGCCGGGGGGGAGTCTCCTATGAGGAGCAGTTCTTC	CASSRGGVSYEEQFF	15	TRBD2	TRBJ2-1	TRBV7-6	few